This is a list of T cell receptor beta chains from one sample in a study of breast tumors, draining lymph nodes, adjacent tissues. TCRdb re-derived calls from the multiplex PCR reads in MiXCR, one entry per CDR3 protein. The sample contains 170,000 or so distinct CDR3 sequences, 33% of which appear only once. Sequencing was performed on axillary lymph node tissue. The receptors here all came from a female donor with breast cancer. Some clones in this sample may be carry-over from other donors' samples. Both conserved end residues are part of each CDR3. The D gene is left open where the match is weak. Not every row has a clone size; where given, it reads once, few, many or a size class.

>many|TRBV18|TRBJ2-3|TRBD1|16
TGTGCCAGCTCACGGGGACAGCTATCGTCCACAGATACGCAGTATTTT
CASSRGQLSSTDTQYF
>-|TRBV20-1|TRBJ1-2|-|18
TGCAGTGCTAGGCGGAACAAGATTCGGGCGGCTAATGACTATGGCTACACCTTC
CSARRNKIRAANDYGYTF
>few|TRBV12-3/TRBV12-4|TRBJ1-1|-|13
TGTGCCAGCAGTTTGCAGGCTGCCCGGGAGGCTTTCTTT
CASSLQAAREAFF
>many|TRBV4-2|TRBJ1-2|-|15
TGTGCCAGCAGCCAGCGACTCCGGAACCACTATGGCTACACCTTC
CASSQRLRNHYGYTF
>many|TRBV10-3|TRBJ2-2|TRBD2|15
TGTGCCATCTTAGCGGGGGGTACGAACACCGGGGAGCTGTTTTTT
CAILAGGTNTGELFF
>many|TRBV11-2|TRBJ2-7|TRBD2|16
TGTGCCAGCAGCTTAACTGGGACTAGCGGGTCCTACGAGCAGTACTTC
CASSLTGTSGSYEQYF
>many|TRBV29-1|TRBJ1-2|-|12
TGCAGCGTTGATTCAGGGTATGGCGGCTACACCTTC
CSVDSGYGGYTF
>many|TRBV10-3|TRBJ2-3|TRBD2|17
TGTGCCATCACTAGGGGACTAGCGGGTCCCGATACAGATACGCAGTATTTT
CAITRGLAGPDTDTQYF
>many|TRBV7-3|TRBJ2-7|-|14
TGTGCCAGCAGCTTAGGCGGAGGGGGCTACGAGCAGTACTTC
CASSLGGGGYEQYF
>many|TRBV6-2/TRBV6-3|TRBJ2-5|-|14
TGTGCCAGCAGTACAGACGGTGTACTCGAGACCCAGTACTTC
CASSTDGVLETQYF
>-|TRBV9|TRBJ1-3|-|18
TGTGCCAGCAGCGTAGGAGGAGGGGACTTTTCCTCTGGAAACACCATATATTTT
CASSVGGGDFSSGNTIYF
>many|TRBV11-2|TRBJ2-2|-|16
TGTGCCAGCAGCCCTGGACAGCGGTCGAACACCGGGGAGCTGTTTTTT
CASSPGQRSNTGELFF
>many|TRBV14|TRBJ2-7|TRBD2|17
TGTGCCAGCAGCCAAGAGGCTAGCGGGCGCCCAACCTACGAGCAGTACTTC
CASSQEASGRPTYEQYF
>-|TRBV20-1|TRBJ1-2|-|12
TGCAGTGCTAGAGATTACATGGATGGCTACACCTTC
CSARDYMDGYTF
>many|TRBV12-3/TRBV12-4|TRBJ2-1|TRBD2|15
TGTGCCAGCAGTTTGGCGGGAGCCCCCTACAATGAGCAGTTCTTC
CASSLAGAPYNEQFF
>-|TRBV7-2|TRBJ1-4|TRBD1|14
TGTGCCAGCAGCCCCCAAACAGGGGATGAAAAACTGTTTTTT
CASSPQTGDEKLFF
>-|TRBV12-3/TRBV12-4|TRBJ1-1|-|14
TGTGCCAGCAGCCCCTCCGGGGGGTACACTGAAGCTTTCTTT
CASSPSGGYTEAFF
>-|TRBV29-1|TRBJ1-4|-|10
TGCAGCGCAACTAATGAAAAACTGTTTTTT
CSATNEKLFF
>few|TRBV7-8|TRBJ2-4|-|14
TGTGCCAGCAGCTTAGCAATAGCCAAAAACATTCAGTACTTC
CASSLAIAKNIQYF
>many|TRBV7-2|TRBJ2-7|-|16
TGTGCCAGCAGCTTAGCGGGGGGGGGGCGGGACTACGAGCAGTACTTC
CASSLAGGGRDYEQYF
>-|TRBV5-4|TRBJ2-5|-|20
-
CASRLLGANVLTFGRETQYF
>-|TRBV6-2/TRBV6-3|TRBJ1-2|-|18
TGTGCCAGCAGTCACTCGAATTATCAGGCAGGACCTATCTATGGCTACACCTTC
CASSHSNYQAGPIYGYTF
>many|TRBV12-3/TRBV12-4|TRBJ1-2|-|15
TGTGCCAGCAGTACTTCCGGGGGCAGGCACTATGGCTACACCTTC
CASSTSGGRHYGYTF
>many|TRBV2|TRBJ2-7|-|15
TGTGCCAGCAGTGAAATTGGTAGCGGAGGGCACGAGCAGTACTTC
CASSEIGSGGHEQYF
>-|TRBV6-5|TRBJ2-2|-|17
TGTGCCAGCAGTCACTCGCAGGGACGAGGGAACACCGGGGAGCTGTTTTTT
CASSHSQGRGNTGELFF
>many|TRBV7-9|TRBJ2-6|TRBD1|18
TGTGCCAGCAGCAGTGAACGGGACAGGAACTCTGGGGCCAACGTCCTGACTTTC
CASSSERDRNSGANVLTF
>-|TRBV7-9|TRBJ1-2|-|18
TGTGCCAGCAGCTTATTAGCGGGAGTCACAGATACGCAGTATGGCTACACCTTC
CASSLLAGVTDTQYGYTF
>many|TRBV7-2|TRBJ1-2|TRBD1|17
TGTGCCAGCAGCTTAGGAGGTGACAGGGGGCGCGTCTATGGCTACACCTTC
CASSLGGDRGRVYGYTF